The 22 T cell receptor beta chains reported below all come from one sample, sequenced in a study of shared clonotypes between healthy human individuals. The assay was immunoSEQ multiplex PCR, and TCRdb's table has in-frame clones only and misses some. The data contain roughly 110,000 clones, 55% to 80% of them singletons. The sample was memory CD8+ T cells sorted from blood. Indicated subset: CD45RO+ cells pooled with CCR7-negative TemRA cells. These receptors were obtained from a woman aged 25 to 39 in good health.

The J gene is TRBJ2-5, the V gene TRBV28; D is unclear. The J call may be mistaken, given a closer DNA end match to TRBJ2-7. Germline CDR1 is MDHEN and CDR2 is SYDVKM. The CDR3 spans 14 residues. The CDR3 nucleotides are TGTGCCAGCAGTTTACTGGAAGACTCCTACGAGCAGTACTTC. This encodes CASSLLEDSYEQYF.

The CDR3 DNA reads as TGTGCCAGCAGTGAAGATGGGGAGACCCAGTACTTC. Residues: CASSEDGETQYF. The chain uses TRBV6-1 and TRBJ2-5; D call uncertain. The length of the CDR3 is 12 residues. CDR1 and CDR2 from the germline V gene are MNHNS and SASEGT. With 1 base removed from V and 5 bases from J, the gap between germline ends came to 5 bases.

The rearrangement joins TRBV27 to TRBJ1-4; D possibly corresponds to TRBD1 (6 bases). The CDR3 extends over 14 amino acids. V lost 2 bases and J lost 8, with 12 bases in between. CDR1 MNHEY and CDR2 SMNVEV come from the germline V gene (reference sequence). CDR3 residues: CASSLVRGEEKLFF. Here the CDR3 DNA reads TGTGCCAGCAGTTTAGTCAGGGGAGAAGAAAAACTGTTTTTT.

The chain carries TRBV28 and TRBJ2-5; perhaps D is TRBD1 or TRBD2 (6 bases each). Trimming took 4 bases from V and 2 from J, leaving 14 bases between them. CDR1 and CDR2 (germline): MDHEN, SYDVKM. The CDR3 is 15 amino acids. The CDR3 reads CASSSDQGRQETQYF. CDR3 sequence (DNA): TGTGCCAGCAGTTCAGACCAGGGGAGGCAAGAGACCCAGTACTTC.

This clone occurred once. The chain recombines TRBV6-1 with TRBJ2-3, with 7 bases fitting TRBD1. Looked up from germline, CDR1 is MNHNS and CDR2 is SASEGT. This CDR3 is 15 amino acids long. V trimming: 5 bases; J trimming: 1 base; junction bases outside the gene matches: 6. CDR3 DNA sequence: TGTGCCAGCAGTTTTAGACAGGGAGGCACAGATACGCAGTATTTT. Translating it yields CASSFRQGGTDTQYF.

This sequence joins TRBV5-6 and TRBJ2-7; 7 bases match TRBD2. Trimming took 0 bases from V and 3 from J; bases not matched to a gene: 12. The CDR3 loop spans 17 amino acids. Germline V gene lookup returns CDR1 SGHDT and CDR2 YYEEEE. The CDR3 DNA sequence: TGTGCCAGCAGCTTGGATGACTGGAGCGGGATGGGCTACGAGCAGTACTTC. Amino acids: CASSLDDWSGMGYEQYF.

This clone appeared a single time. The rearrangement uses TRBV6-5 and TRBJ2-7, with D perhaps matching TRBD1 or TRBD2 (5 bases each). In germline, CDR1 is MNHEY, CDR2 SVGAGI. This CDR3 is 13 amino acids long. V was clipped by 6 bases and J by 2 bases, with 11 bases between them. CDR3 bases: TGTGCCAGCAGCTCGGGACCACCCTACGAGCAGTACTTC. This translates into CASSSGPPYEQYF.

The genes are TRBV2 and TRBJ1-1; a weak D match, TRBD1 (5 bases). Trimming removed 2 bases from V and 2 bases from J, with 9 bases in between. Germline V lookup: CDR1 SNHLY, CDR2 FYNNEI. This CDR3 has 14 residues. CDR3 sequence (DNA): TGTGCCAGCAGTGAACAGGGTTATAACACTGAAGCTTTCTTT. Translating it yields CASSEQGYNTEAFF.

V gene TRBV25-1 combines with J gene TRBJ2-5; 8 bases map to TRBD1. The germline gives CDR1 MGHDK, CDR2 SYGVNS. There are 15 residues in the CDR3. V lost 4 bases, J lost 5 bases, and 9 bases stayed unmatched. The CDR3 DNA reads TGTGCCAGCAGTGGTCGGGACAGGTTGGGGGAGACCCAGTACTTC. Its translation: CASSGRDRLGETQYF.

The V and J genes are TRBV7-9 and TRBJ1-4; 10 positions agree with TRBD1. CDR1 and CDR2 (germline): SEHNR, FQNEAQ (reference sequence). V was clipped by 2 bases and J by 6 bases; unmatched bases: 3. CDR3 length: 15 amino acids. DNA of the CDR3: TGTGCCAGCAGCTTAAGGACAGGGGGAGATGAAAAACTGTTTTTT. Translation: CASSLRTGGDEKLFF.

This clone was seen a single time. CDR3 bases: TGTGCCAGCAGTGAGACAGGGGGAACCTACAATGAGCAGTTCTTC. Amino acid sequence: CASSETGGTYNEQFF. The V gene is TRBV6-4, the J gene TRBJ2-1; 9 nucleotides line up with TRBD1. The V and J ends lost 3 bases and 2 bases, in that order; junction bases with no gene match: 2. Germline assignment: CDR1 MRHNA and CDR2 SNTAGT. The CDR3 runs 15 residues.

V is TRBV5-1 and J is TRBJ2-7; 10 nucleotides line up with TRBD2. V shed 1 base, J shed 1 base, and the junction held 2 bases outside the gene matches. From germline, CDR1 is SGHRS and CDR2 YFSETQ. CDR3 length: 15 amino acids. The CDR3 coding sequence is TGCGCCAGCAGCTTGAGACTAGCGGGTTCCTACGAGCAGTACTTC. This sequence encodes CASSLRLAGSYEQYF.

This clone showed up just a few times. The sample contains more than one DNA sequence encoding this CDR3. The chain carries TRBV14 and TRBJ2-7; D is unclear. Germline V gives CDR1 SGHDN, CDR2 FVKESK. The V end was cut by 6 bases, the J end by 4 bases, with 10 bases between. The CDR3 has 12 residues. The CDR3 DNA is TGTGCCAGCAGTCCCAACAGATACGAGCAGTACTTC. Residues: CASSPNRYEQYF.

The chain employs TRBV15 and TRBJ1-2, with no clear D. Germline CDR1 reads LNHNV; CDR2 reads YYDKDF (reference sequence). The CDR3 sequence is 18 residues long. V was cut by 2 bases and J by 0 bases, with 19 bases left in between. The CDR3 loop is CATSRWTWTHDTNYGYTF. In DNA, the CDR3 is TGTGCCACCAGCAGATGGACGTGGACGCATGATACTAACTATGGCTACACCTTC.

This clone turned up a few times. This sample also contains other DNA sequences that code for the same CDR3. The rearrangement links TRBV6-4 to TRBJ2-3; the match to TRBD2 covers 7 bases. CDR3 length equals 15 residues. The V segment lost 3 bases and the J segment 2 bases; nucleotides outside the gene matches: 5. Germline CDR1 and CDR2: MRHNA and SNTAGT. The CDR3, as DNA: TGTGCCAGCAGTGAGGCTAGCGGTTCCACAGATACGCAGTATTTT. Translating it yields CASSEASGSTDTQYF.

The rearrangement uses TRBV30 and TRBJ2-7; 8 positions agree with TRBD1. This CDR3 comprises 15 residues. CDR1 is GTSNPN, CDR2 SVGIG, per germline (reference sequence). Trimming removed 3 bases from V and 6 bases from J; junction bases left unmatched: 13. CDR3 loop: CAWSRTGTSALEQYF. The CDR3 nucleotides read TGTGCCTGGAGCCGGACAGGGACCAGTGCCCTCGAGCAGTACTTC.

This clone was seen a single time. The chain employs TRBV11-2 and TRBJ2-3, with 8 bases that match TRBD2. The junction had 7 bases not matched to a gene; V was cut back by 5 bases and J by 0 bases. The length of the CDR3 is 16 residues. Looked up from germline, CDR1 is SGHAT and CDR2 is FQNNGV. This CDR3 reads CASSLLGRGSTDTQYF. The CDR3 region has the DNA TGTGCCAGCAGCCTCCTCGGGAGGGGGAGCACAGATACGCAGTATTTT.

About this clone itself: Other DNA sequences in this specimen translate into the identical CDR3. V gene TRBV5-6 combines with J gene TRBJ2-1; 8 nucleotides align to TRBD2. After removal of 0 bases from V and 4 bases from J, the junction contained 0 bases not matched to a gene. The CDR3 extends over 14 amino acids. CDR1 is SGHDT and CDR2 is YYEEEE in the germline V gene. The CDR3 region is CASSLASGYNEQFF. In DNA, the CDR3 is TGTGCCAGCAGCTTGGCTAGCGGGTACAATGAGCAGTTCTTC.

The rearrangement uses TRBV7-9 and TRBJ1-1, with TRBD1 as a possible D gene (5 bases). CDR3 length: 14 amino acids. Germline V lookup: CDR1 SEHNR, CDR2 FQNEAQ (reference sequence). V dropped 5 bases and J dropped 4 bases, with 14 bases sitting between them. The CDR3 here is CASSDAGWSTEAFF. The CDR3 DNA reads TGTGCCAGCAGCGACGCAGGGTGGAGCACTGAAGCTTTCTTT.

The chain employs TRBV6-6 and TRBJ2-5; no reliable D call. CDR1 is MNHNY, CDR2 SVGAGI, per germline (reference sequence). Trimming left V 4 bases short and J 5 bases short, with 17 bases between. The CDR3 consists of 15 residues. CDR3 residues: CASSSLVDSQETQYF. In DNA, the CDR3 is TGTGCCAGCAGTTCCCTGGTAGATAGCCAGGAGACCCAGTACTTC.

The V gene is TRBV13, the J gene TRBJ2-2; 11 bases line up with TRBD2. Germline CDR1 is PRHDT and CDR2 is FYEKMQ (reference sequence). Losses at the gene ends were 6 bases for V and 6 bases for J; bases not matched to a gene: 9. This CDR3 has 16 residues. CDR3 DNA sequence: TGTGCCAGCAGTCAAGCACTAGCGGGAGTAGCCGGGGAGCTGTTTTTT. As protein: CASSQALAGVAGELFF.

V gene TRBV19 combines with J gene TRBJ2-3; 12 bases are a match to TRBD2. The CDR3 has 19 residues. The junction had 15 bases not matched to a gene; V was cut back by 4 bases and J by 4 bases. Germline CDR1 LNHDA, CDR2 SQIVND (reference sequence). The CDR3 region is CASSTGLAGTPRPPDTQYF. CDR3 DNA sequence: TGTGCCAGTAGTACGGGACTAGCGGGCACCCCACGGCCCCCAGATACGCAGTATTTT.